The 30 T cell receptor beta chains listed next were all sequenced from one sample in a study of cytomegalovirus exposure and HLA in healthy donors. Primers: 60 Vbeta forward and 13 Jbeta reverse. Some clones are missing from TCRdb's copy, which holds only in-frame ones; the method was immunoSEQ multiplex PCR. The sample lists 110,000 or so clones, 74% occurring once. The sample comprised PBMCs. These receptors all come from a woman aged 45 to 65 in good health and CMV-seropositive.

Of note for this clone: The junction departs from germline at one end; a sequencing error may be responsible. The gene calls are TRBV2 and TRBJ2-7, with 7 bases matching TRBD1. The germline gives CDR1 SNHLY, CDR2 FYNNEI. There are 11 residues in the CDR3. Written as DNA, the CDR3 is TGTGCCAGCTCCCGGGACAGATTATGGGACTTC. This translates into CASSRDRLWDF.

V and J are TRBV18 and TRBJ2-5; 8 nucleotides align to TRBD1. Germline assignment: CDR1 KGHSH and CDR2 LQKENI. The CDR3 covers 13 residues. The V segment lost 6 bases and the J segment 3 bases; nucleotides outside the gene matches: 3. The CDR3 region has the DNA TGTGCCAGCTCTCCGGACAGGGAAGAGACCCAGTACTTC. It codes for CASSPDREETQYF.

This clone is a singleton in its sample. Written as DNA, the CDR3 is TGTGCCAGCAGAGAAACGGGGGGAAACACCGGGGAGCTGTTTTTT. Its protein is CASRETGGNTGELFF. This rearrangement joins TRBV6-6 to TRBJ2-2, with TRBD2 identical over 7 bases. The CDR3 length is 15 residues. From germline, CDR1 is MNHNY and CDR2 SVGAGI (reference sequence). V dropped 6 bases and J dropped 2; count of bases not matched to a gene: 6.

This clone has a single count. The V and J genes are TRBV30 and TRBJ1-1, with TRBD1 matching over 8 bases. Germline V gene data show CDR1 as GTSNPN and CDR2 as SVGIG (reference sequence). Unmatched junction bases numbered 15, after V lost 0 bases and J lost 3 bases. The CDR3 is made up of 18 amino acids. CDR3 sequence (DNA): TGTGCCTGGAGTGTTTACGGCGTTTTGGACAGGGCGGACACTGAAGCTTTCTTT. Encoded protein: CAWSVYGVLDRADTEAFF. Complete variable domain (other parts from reference TRBV30 and TRBJ1-1): SQTIHQWPATLVQPVGSPLSLECTVEGTSNPNLYWYRQAAGRGLQLLFYSVGIGQISSEVPQNLSASRPQDRQFILSSKKLLLSDSGFYLCAWSVYGVLDRADTEAFFGQGTRLTVV.

This rearrangement joins TRBV10-2 to TRBJ2-1; 8 nucleotides match TRBD2. After removal of 0 bases from V and 0 bases from J, the junction contained 19 bases not matched to a gene. There are 22 residues in the CDR3. From germline, CDR1 is WSHSY and CDR2 SAAADI. The CDR3: CASSESRFGERGSLSSYNEQFF. CDR3 DNA: TGCGCCAGCAGTGAGTCACGTTTCGGGGAGCGGGGGTCCCTAAGCTCCTACAATGAGCAGTTCTTC.

The chain is built from TRBV9 and TRBJ2-3; D may be TRBD2 (5 bases). Germline CDR1 SGDLS, CDR2 YYNGEE. The CDR3 spans 15 residues. Between the trimmed V and J ends, which lost 0 bases and 6 bases, there was a span of 14 bases. The CDR3: CASSVAATRGDTQYF. CDR3 coding DNA: TGTGCCAGCAGCGTAGCGGCAACCAGAGGGGATACGCAGTATTTT.

This chain joins TRBV7-9 and TRBJ1-1; D is ambiguous. V gave up 5 bases and J gave up 0 bases, with 4 bases separating them. Germline V CDR1 and CDR2: SEHNR, FQNEAQ (reference sequence). The CDR3 contains 12 residues. CDR3 nucleotide sequence: TGTGCCAGCAGCCTAATGAACACTGAAGCTTTCTTT. Its translation: CASSLMNTEAFF.

The CDR3 sequence: CASSGQGLGIQYF. CDR3 DNA sequence: TGTGCCAGCAGTGGACAGGGTTTGGGCATTCAGTACTTC. The V gene is TRBV27, the J gene TRBJ2-4, with 8 positions matching TRBD1. The CDR3 spans 13 residues. The ends lost 5 bases at V and 9 bases at J; junction bases unmatched: 6. The germline gives CDR1 MNHEY, CDR2 SMNVEV (reference sequence).

This clone was observed a few times. The same CDR3 can be traced to other DNA sequences in this sample. The chain uses TRBV10-3 and TRBJ1-3, with 8 positions matching TRBD1. This CDR3 is 16 amino acids long. Per germline, CDR1 ENHRY and CDR2 SYGVKD. After removal of 4 bases from V and 0 bases from J, the junction contained 5 bases not matched to a gene. CDR3: CAISGQGIGSGNTIYF. The CDR3 coding sequence is TGTGCCATCAGTGGACAGGGGATAGGCTCTGGAAACACCATATATTTT.

The CDR3 sequence: CASSLGTVYGYTF. The DNA of the CDR3 is TGTGCCAGCAGCTTGGGGACAGTATATGGCTACACCTTC. The chain couples TRBV5-6 to TRBJ1-2, with D perhaps matching TRBD1 (6 bases). The germline CDR1 and CDR2 sequences are SGHDT and YYEEEE. The CDR3 runs 13 residues. Deletions cut 0 bases from V and 5 bases from J, with 8 bases between.

V is TRBV6-1 and J is TRBJ1-2, with 8 positions matching TRBD1. Germline values: CDR1 MNHNS, CDR2 SASEGT. Trimming cost V 0 bases and J 5 bases; bases outside gene matches: 5. CDR3 length: 15 residues. The CDR3: CASSEANGQGYGYTF. CDR3 DNA sequence: TGTGCCAGCAGTGAAGCGAATGGACAGGGATATGGCTACACCTTC.

This clone was counted a single time. V usage is TRBV6-5 and J usage is TRBJ2-7, with TRBD2 identical over 7 bases. J gave up 2 bases and V 5 bases, and 9 bases lay outside the gene matches. CDR1 is MNHEY, CDR2 SVGAGI, per germline. The CDR3 spans 15 residues. The CDR3 nucleotides are TGTGCCAGCAGTACAAATAGCGGGTCTACCTACGAGCAGTACTTC. Its protein product is CASSTNSGSTYEQYF.

This clone was recorded only once. This chain connects TRBV7-2 to TRBJ1-4; 9 bases agree with TRBD1. Germline trimming cut 2 bases from V and 3 bases from J; bases unmatched to any gene: 1. The germline V gene encodes CDR1 SGHTA and CDR2 FQGNSA. This CDR3 is 15 amino acids long. The CDR3 protein is CASSLRQGANEKLFF. CDR3 in DNA: TGTGCCAGCAGCTTAAGACAGGGGGCTAATGAAAAACTGTTTTTT.

The chain couples TRBV19 to TRBJ1-1; perhaps TRBD1 as D (6 bases). From germline, CDR1 is LNHDA and CDR2 SQIVND (reference sequence). This CDR3 region has 13 residues. With 2 bases removed from V and 6 bases from J, the gap between germline ends came to 10 bases. This CDR3 reads CASSIWGQAEAFF. The CDR3 nucleotides are TGTGCCAGTAGTATATGGGGGCAGGCTGAAGCTTTCTTT. Full variable domain (remainder filled in from reference TRBV19 and TRBJ1-1): DGGITQSPKYLFRKEGQNVTLSCEQNLNHDAMYWYRQDPGQGLRLIYYSQIVNDFQKGDIAEGYSVSREKKESFPLTVTSAQKNPTAFYLCASSIWGQAEAFFGQGTRLTVV.

This clone was seen once. The CDR3 nucleotides are TGTGCCAGCTCACCACCGACTAGCTTGGGCAATGAGCAGTTCTTC. It is translated as CASSPPTSLGNEQFF. The rearrangement uses TRBV18 and TRBJ2-1, with 7 bases that match TRBD2. The CDR3 runs 15 residues. In germline, CDR1 is KGHSH, CDR2 LQKENI. The V gene end was trimmed by 0 bases and the J gene end by 6 bases; junction bases not matched to a gene: 5.

The sample holds one count of this clone. The chain combines TRBV30 with TRBJ1-5; tentatively, D is TRBD1 (6 bases). CDR3 length: 13 residues. With 0 bases removed from V and 10 bases from J, the gap between germline ends came to 13 bases. Germline loops: CDR1 GTSNPN, CDR2 SVGIG (reference sequence). The CDR3 region has the DNA TGTGCCTGGAGTGTACAGGGTTACGGCCCCCAGCATTTT. Its translation is CAWSVQGYGPQHF.

The chain recombines TRBV7-9 with TRBJ2-6; 7 bases match TRBD1. Trimming at V came to 5 bases and at J to 4 bases, leaving 11 bases not matched to a gene. Germline loops: CDR1 SEHNR, CDR2 FQNEAQ (reference sequence). This CDR3 region has 17 residues. CDR3: CASSPPTGYSGANVLTF. For the CDR3, the DNA is TGTGCCAGCAGCCCACCGACAGGGTATTCCGGGGCCAACGTCCTGACTTTC.

CDR3 DNA sequence: TGTGCCAGCAGCTTAGCGCGGTATGAGGCCCCGTCTACCGGGGAGCTGTTTTTT. This gives the protein CASSLARYEAPSTGELFF. V and J are TRBV7-9 and TRBJ2-2; no reliable D call. The V end was cut by 0 bases, the J end by 5 bases, with 19 bases between. This CDR3 contains 18 residues. CDR1 is SEHNR, CDR2 FQNEAQ, per germline (reference sequence).

A few counts support this clone. V and J are TRBV6-5 and TRBJ2-3; 10 bases align to TRBD1. Germline CDR1 and CDR2: MNHEY and SVGAGI. CDR3 size: 15 residues. Trimming took 6 bases from V and 3 from J; bases not matched to a gene: 6. DNA for the CDR3: TGTGCCAGCAGCAGAGACAGGGGGCTAACAGATACGCAGTATTTT. Translated, it gives CASSRDRGLTDTQYF.

The gene calls are TRBV4-1 and TRBJ1-4; weak D call: TRBD1 (6 bases). The CDR3 consists of 17 residues. In germline, CDR1 is MGHRA, CDR2 YSYEKL. V was trimmed by 0 bases and J by 6 bases, leaving 17 bases between them. The CDR3 loop is CASSQDRIGTNDEKLFF. For the CDR3, the DNA is TGCGCCAGCAGCCAAGATCGGATAGGGACAAACGATGAAAAACTGTTTTTT.

In this sample, this clone turned up a few times. J is TRBJ2-1 and V is TRBV10-1, with 13 positions matching TRBD2. The CDR3 spans 16 residues. Germline V gene lookup returns CDR1 WNHNN and CDR2 SYGVQD (reference sequence). The V gene end was trimmed by 0 bases and the J gene end by 5 bases; junction bases not matched to a gene: 1. The CDR3 reads CASSESTSGGDNEQFF. The CDR3 DNA reads as TGCGCCAGCAGTGAGTCTACTAGCGGGGGGGACAATGAGCAGTTCTTC.

This clone was seen once. The chain combines TRBV7-2 with TRBJ1-5, with 7 bases fitting TRBD1. This CDR3 is built from 15 residues. Germline V gene data show CDR1 as SGHTA and CDR2 as FQGNSA. J lost 4 bases, V lost 5 bases, and 8 bases had no gene match. The CDR3, as DNA: TGTGCCAGCAGCCCAATGGGACAGCGAAATCAGCCCCAGCATTTT. This gives the protein CASSPMGQRNQPQHF.

This chain uses TRBV29-1 with TRBJ2-2, with D maybe TRBD1 (6 bases). Trimming took 4 bases from V and 0 from J, leaving 12 bases between them. The CDR3 length is 15 residues. Germline loops: CDR1 SQVTM, CDR2 ANQGSEA. CDR3 region: CSVGGTNSNTGELFF. CDR3 in DNA: TGCAGCGTTGGGGGGACAAATTCGAACACCGGGGAGCTGTTTTTT.

This clone was detected a few times. V gene TRBV5-6 combines with J gene TRBJ1-5; D may be TRBD1 (5 bases). The length of the CDR3 is 13 residues. Trimming removed 0 bases from V and 5 bases from J, with 6 bases in between. Germline loops: CDR1 SGHDT, CDR2 YYEEEE. The CDR3 is CASSLAGDQPQHF. In DNA, the CDR3 is TGTGCCAGCAGCTTGGCGGGGGATCAGCCCCAGCATTTT. Complete variable domain (other parts from reference TRBV5-6 and TRBJ1-5): DAGVTQSPTHLIKTRGQQVTLRCSPKSGHDTVSWYQQALGQGPQFIFQYYEEEERQRGNFPDRFSGHQFPNYSSELNVNALLLGDSALYLCASSLAGDQPQHFGDGTRLSIL.

J is TRBJ2-7 and V is TRBV5-1, with 16 bases lining up with TRBD2. CDR1 SGHRS and CDR2 YFSETQ come from the germline V gene. This CDR3 is built from 20 residues. Trimming removed 4 bases from V and 5 bases from J; junction bases left unmatched: 18. CDR3 nucleotides: TGCGCCAGCAGCCCAGGGGCCTCGGGACTAGCGGGGGGGCCATGGGACGAGCAGTACTTC. It codes for CASSPGASGLAGGPWDEQYF. The whole variable domain, remainder taken from reference TRBV5-1 and TRBJ2-7, is KAGVTQTPRYLIKTRGQQVTLSCSPISGHRSVSWYQQTPGQGLQFLFEYFSETQRNKGNFPGRFSGRQFSNSRSEMNVSTLELGDSALYLCASSPGASGLAGGPWDEQYFGPGTRLTVT.

The chain joins TRBV2 to TRBJ1-2; TRBD1 might be the D (6 bases). V dropped 4 bases and J dropped 10 bases, with 16 bases sitting between them. CDR1 is SNHLY and CDR2 is FYNNEI in the germline V gene. The CDR3 has 13 residues. The CDR3 protein is CASSAHLDRNYTF. CDR3 in DNA: TGTGCCAGCAGTGCCCACCTAGACAGGAACTACACCTTC.

The sample holds one count of this clone. The chain couples TRBV4-3 to TRBJ2-6, with a tentative D call TRBD2 (7 bases). The germline V and J ends were trimmed by 0 bases and 3 bases, with 18 bases remaining between them. Germline V gives CDR1 LGHNA, CDR2 YSLEER. The CDR3 length is 19 residues. The CDR3: CASSQDGGAGFFGANVLTF. The CDR3 coding sequence is TGCGCCAGCAGCCAAGATGGGGGGGCGGGATTCTTTGGGGCCAACGTCCTGACTTTC.

The chain links TRBV27 to TRBJ1-5; TRBD1 aligns across 7 bases. V dropped 5 bases and J dropped 6; count of bases not matched to a gene: 13. The CDR3 is 16 amino acids. Germline loops: CDR1 MNHEY, CDR2 SMNVEV (reference sequence). The CDR3 region is CASSPTTGLLGQPQHF. Here the CDR3 DNA reads TGTGCCAGCAGTCCCACGACAGGGCTGTTGGGTCAGCCCCAGCATTTT.

This clone was counted a single time. The J gene is TRBJ2-5, the V gene TRBV11-3, with TRBD2 matching 7 bases. Germline V CDR1 and CDR2: SGHNT, YENEEA. This CDR3 spans 15 amino acids. V shed 1 base and J 2 bases; nucleotides not matched to a gene: 4. The CDR3 DNA follows: TGTGCCAGCAGCTTAGGGCTGCGGGAGCAAGAGACCCAGTACTTC. Encoded protein: CASSLGLREQETQYF.

V gene TRBV18 combines with J gene TRBJ2-3; no reliable D call. This CDR3 has 16 amino acids. Germline CDR1 and CDR2: KGHSH and LQKENI. Trimming shortened V by 0 bases and J by 2 bases, and 12 bases separated the two germline ends. The CDR3 DNA is TGTGCCAGCTCACCACCGGTCGGCGGAGACACAGATACGCAGTATTTT. This gives the protein CASSPPVGGDTDTQYF.